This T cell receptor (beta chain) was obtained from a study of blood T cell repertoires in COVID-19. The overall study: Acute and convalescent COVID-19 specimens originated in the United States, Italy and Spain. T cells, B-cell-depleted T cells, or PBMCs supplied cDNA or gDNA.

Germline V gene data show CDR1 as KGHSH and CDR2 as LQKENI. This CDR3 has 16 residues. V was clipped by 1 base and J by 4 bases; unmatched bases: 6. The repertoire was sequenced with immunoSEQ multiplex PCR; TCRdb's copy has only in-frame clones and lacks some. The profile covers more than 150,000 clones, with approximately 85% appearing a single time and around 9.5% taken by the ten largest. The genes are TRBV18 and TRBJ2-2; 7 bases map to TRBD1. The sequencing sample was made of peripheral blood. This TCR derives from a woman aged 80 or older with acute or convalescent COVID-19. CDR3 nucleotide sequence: TGTGCCAGCTCACCACAGGGGGCAACGGGCACCGGGGAGCTGTTTTTT. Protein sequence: CASSPQGATGTGELFF.